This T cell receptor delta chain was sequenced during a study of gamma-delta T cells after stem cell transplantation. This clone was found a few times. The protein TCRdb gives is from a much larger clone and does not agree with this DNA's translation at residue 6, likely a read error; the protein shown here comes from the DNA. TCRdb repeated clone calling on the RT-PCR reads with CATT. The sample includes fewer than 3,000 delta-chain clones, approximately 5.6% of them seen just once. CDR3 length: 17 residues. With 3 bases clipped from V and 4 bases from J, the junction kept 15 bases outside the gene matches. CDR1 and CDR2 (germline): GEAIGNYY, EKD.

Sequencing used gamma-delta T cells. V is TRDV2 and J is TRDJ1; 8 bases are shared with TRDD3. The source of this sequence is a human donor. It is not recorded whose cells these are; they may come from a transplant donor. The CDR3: CACDGPGDIAPSDKLIF. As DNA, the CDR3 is TGTGCCTGTGACGGACCGGGGGATATCGCCCCAAGCGATAAACTCATCTTT.